Listed below are T cell receptor beta chains from one sample, sequenced in a study of immune heterogeneity within non-small cell lung tumors. TCRdb reprocessed the multiplex PCR reads via MiXCR and lists one record per CDR3 protein. The sample consists of roughly 3,000 distinct CDR3 sequences, roughly 40% of them appearing once. The material sequenced was lung tumor tissue. The receptors stem from a woman aged 50 to 60 with non-small cell lung cancer. Both conserved end residues are part of each CDR3. The D gene is left open where the match is weak. Clone size is given for some rows only: seen once, a few or many times, or a class if the clone is expanded.

>NA|TRBJ1-2|TRBV6-1|medium-sized
CASRLDSTSNYGYTF
TGTGCCAGCAGACTCGACAGCACTTCTAACTATGGCTACACCTTC
>TRBD1|TRBJ2-1|TRBV9|medium-sized
CASSLGTGSHNEQFF
TGTGCCAGCAGCCTCGGGACAGGGAGCCACAATGAGCAGTTCTTC
>TRBD2|TRBJ2-3|TRBV3-1|NA
CASSQGAGGFPDTQYF
TGTGCCAGCAGCCAAGGAGCGGGAGGGTTCCCAGATACGCAGTATTTT
>NA|TRBJ2-7|TRBV5-1|large
CASSLVVGQPSYEQYF
TGCGCCAGCAGCTTGGTGGTAGGACAGCCGAGTTACGAGCAGTACTTC
>TRBD1|TRBJ1-1|TRBV5-1|medium-sized
CASLHRPGQGNTEAFF
TGCGCCAGCCTTCACCGTCCGGGACAGGGGAACACTGAAGCTTTCTTT
>NA|TRBJ2-3|TRBV19|NA
CASSGDPDTQYF
TGTGCCAGTAGTGGGGACCCAGATACGCAGTATTTT
>TRBD2|TRBJ2-1|TRBV29-1|NA
CSGGLAGVNEQFF
TGCAGCGGGGGACTAGCGGGGGTAAATGAGCAGTTCTTC
>NA|TRBJ1-3|TRBV5-5|NA
CASSLFPPRPSGNTIYF
TGTGCCAGCAGCCTTTTTCCCCCCAGGCCCTCTGGAAACACCATATATTTT
>TRBD1|TRBJ1-5|TRBV5-6|medium-sized
CASSSGQGASNQPQHF
TGTGCCAGCAGCTCGGGACAGGGGGCGAGCAATCAGCCCCAGCATTTT
>NA|TRBJ2-7|TRBV5-1|medium-sized
CASSLVTAGGSYEQYF
TGCGCCAGCAGCTTGGTTACAGCGGGTGGGTCCTACGAGCAGTACTTC
>TRBD2|TRBJ2-1|TRBV5-1|medium-sized
CASSPGRTSGGADEQFF
TGCGCCAGCAGCCCTGGGAGGACTAGCGGGGGGGCGGATGAGCAGTTCTTC
>NA|TRBJ2-2|TRBV29-1|NA
CSFEVRYTGEPFF
TGCAGCTTTGAAGTCAGGTACACCGGGGAGCCGTTTTTT
>NA|TRBJ1-3|TRBV7-9|NA
CASSSTGIGNTIYF
TGTGCCAGCAGCTCAACAGGGATAGGAAACACCATATATTTT
>NA|TRBJ2-7|TRBV15|medium-sized
CATSRDGYEQYF
TGTGCCACCAGCCGGGACGGCTACGAGCAGTACTTC
>TRBD1|TRBJ1-1|TRBV11-3|medium-sized
CASSQGQLNTEAFF
TGTGCCAGCAGCCAGGGACAGCTGAACACTGAAGCTTTCTTT
>TRBD1|TRBJ1-3|TRBV28|medium-sized
CASYRGRNTIYF
TGTGCCAGCTACAGGGGACGAAACACCATATATTTT
>TRBD1|TRBJ1-2|TRBV6-2/TRBV6-3|NA
CASLVAGGGVYGYTF
TGTGCCAGCCTCGTCGCAGGAGGGGGCGTCTATGGCTACACCTTC
>TRBD1|TRBJ2-7|TRBV5-1|large
CASRQPTGGYEQYF
TGCGCCAGCCGCCAACCGACAGGGGGCTACGAGCAGTACTTC
>NA|TRBJ2-1|TRBV10-2|NA
CASRDRGVVNEQFF
TGCGCCAGCAGGGACAGAGGGGTGGTAAATGAGCAGTTCTTC
>TRBD2|TRBJ2-1|TRBV20-1|medium-sized
CSARDLAGRLSSYNEQFF
TGCAGTGCTAGAGATCTAGCGGGCCGCCTGAGCTCCTACAATGAGCAGTTCTTC
>NA|TRBJ2-7|TRBV7-2|large
CASSSRSGFYEQYF
TGTGCCAGCAGCTCTCGATCCGGGTTTTACGAGCAGTACTTC
>TRBD1|TRBJ1-5|TRBV19|NA
CASSIGTGEQPQHF
TGTGCCAGTAGTATCGGGACAGGGGAGCAGCCCCAGCATTTT